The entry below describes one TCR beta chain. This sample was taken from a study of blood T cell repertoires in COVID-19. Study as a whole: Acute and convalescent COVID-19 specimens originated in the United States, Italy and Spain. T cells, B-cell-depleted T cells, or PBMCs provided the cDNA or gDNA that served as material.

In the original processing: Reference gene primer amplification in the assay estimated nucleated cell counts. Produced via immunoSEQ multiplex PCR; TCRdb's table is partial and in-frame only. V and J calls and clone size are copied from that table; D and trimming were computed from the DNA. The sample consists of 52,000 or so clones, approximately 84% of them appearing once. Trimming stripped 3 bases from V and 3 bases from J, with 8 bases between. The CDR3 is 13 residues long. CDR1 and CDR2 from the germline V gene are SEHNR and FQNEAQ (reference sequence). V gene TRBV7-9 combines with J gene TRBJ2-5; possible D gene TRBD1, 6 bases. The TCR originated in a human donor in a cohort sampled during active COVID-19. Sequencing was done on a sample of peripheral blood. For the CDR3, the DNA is TGTGCCAGCAGCTTCAGGGGTGAAGAGACCCAGTACTTC. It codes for CASSFRGEETQYF.